Listed below are T cell receptor beta chains from one sample, sequenced in a study of post-analysis software for immune sequencing data. In TCRdb, the PCR reads were re-called with MiXCR into one record per CDR3 protein. The sample yields 600,000 to 750,000 distinct CDR3 sequences, around 64% seen once. The sequenced sample was blood. The receptors originated from a girl aged 2 to 9 with multiple sclerosis. Each CDR3 is given with its conserved first and last residue. Fields, in order: V gene, D gene, clone size, J gene, CDR3 protein, CDR3 DNA. D genes are given only for firm matches. Size is stated for part of the rows, as once, few or many counts, or as a class when the clone is expanded.

TRBV7-6,NA,NA,TRBJ2-1,CASSFSAGPPDEQFF,TGTGCCAGCAGCTTCTCCGCGGGTCCGCCCGATGAGCAGTTCTTC
TRBV7-3,NA,NA,TRBJ2-1,CASSSGGSSSCNEQFF,TGTGCCAGCAGCTCAGGTGGGAGCAGCTCCTGCAATGAGCAGTTCTTC
TRBV5-5,NA,few,TRBJ1-6,CASSLISAGGSPLHF,TGTGCCAGCAGCTTGATCTCAGCGGGAGGATCACCCCTCCACTTT
TRBV7-2,NA,NA,TRBJ2-5,CASSFPGDQETQYF,TGTGCCAGCAGCTTCCCGGGGGATCAAGAGACCCAGTACTTC
TRBV4-3,NA,NA,TRBJ2-5,CASSQQTGETQYF,TGCGCCAGCAGCCAGCAGACAGGAGAGACCCAGTACTTC
TRBV5-1,NA,NA,TRBJ2-1,CASSSGADEQFF,TGCGCCAGCAGCTCGGGAGCCGATGAGCAGTTCTTC
TRBV6-5,TRBD1,NA,TRBJ2-3,CASSYSGQGYLTDTQYF,TGTGCCAGCAGTTACTCGGGACAGGGGTACCTCACAGATACGCAGTATTTT
TRBV29-1,NA,few,TRBJ2-7,CSVEEVGSYEQYF,TGCAGCGTTGAAGAAGTGGGAAGCTACGAGCAGTACTTC
TRBV5-1,NA,NA,TRBJ1-1,CASSLEYGTITEAFF,TGCGCCAGCAGCTTGGAATATGGCACCATCACTGAAGCTTTCTTT
TRBV7-9,NA,few,TRBJ2-7,CASSPGSASYEQYF,TGTGCCAGCTCCCCCGGGAGCGCTTCCTACGAGCAGTACTTC
TRBV7-2,NA,NA,TRBJ2-4,CASSPKSIIQYF,TGTGCCAGCAGCCCGAAGAGTATCATTCAGTACTTC
TRBV20-1,TRBD2,NA,TRBJ2-1,CSASTLAGAYDEQFF,TGCAGTGCTAGTACCCTAGCGGGAGCCTACGATGAGCAGTTCTTC
TRBV19,NA,NA,TRBJ2-1,CASNDPGRSPVKNEQFF,TGTGCCAGTAATGACCCGGGACGGAGCCCCGTTAAAAATGAGCAGTTCTTC
TRBV6-5,NA,NA,TRBJ2-4,CASSQEGLSIQYF,TGTGCCAGCAGCCAAGAGGGGTTGAGCATTCAGTACTTC
TRBV14,NA,NA,TRBJ2-1,CASSQTQAGNEQFF,TGTGCCAGCAGCCAAACTCAGGCGGGCAATGAGCAGTTCTTC
TRBV20-1,TRBD1,NA,TRBJ2-7,CAWGQGHNEQYF,TGCGCGTGGGGACAGGGTCACAACGAGCAGTACTTC
TRBV4-1,TRBD2,NA,TRBJ2-2,CASSQGLAISRAGELFF,TGCGCCAGCAGCCAAGGACTAGCGATCTCCCGAGCCGGGGAGCTGTTTTTT
TRBV12-3/TRBV12-4,NA,NA,TRBJ1-2,CASSRRDGYGYTF,TGTGCCAGCAGCCGCAGGGATGGCTATGGCTACACCTTC
TRBV6-6,NA,many,TRBJ2-5,CASSPNQETQYF,TGTGCCAGCTCACCAAACCAAGAGACCCAGTACTTC
TRBV6-1,NA,few,TRBJ2-7,CASSPGVGSYEQYF,TGTGCCAGCAGTCCCGGAGTAGGGTCCTACGAGCAGTACTTC
TRBV29-1,TRBD1,NA,TRBJ2-1,CSVPTRGLSDEQFF,TGCAGCGTCCCCACCAGGGGGCTATCGGATGAGCAGTTCTTC
TRBV6-2/TRBV6-3,NA,NA,TRBJ2-7,CASSPVGPGHSSYEQYF,TGTGCCAGCAGCCCTGTGGGACCGGGACACAGCTCCTACGAGCAGTACTTC
TRBV29-1,NA,few,TRBJ2-1,CSVDLRTARGVEQFF,TGCAGCGTTGACCTACGGACAGCCCGAGGGGTTGAGCAGTTCTTC
TRBV5-1,NA,few,TRBJ2-2,CASSLGKTTGELFF,TGCGCCAGCAGCTTGGGGAAGACAACCGGGGAGCTGTTTTTT
TRBV10-3,NA,NA,TRBJ1-2,CAISESLVNYGYTF,TGTGCCATCAGTGAGTCGTTAGTGAACTATGGCTACACCTTC
TRBV20-1,NA,NA,TRBJ1-2,CSAPGGQGYTF,TGCAGTGCCCCCGGGGGACAAGGCTACACCTTC
TRBV6-1,TRBD1,NA,TRBJ1-5,CASSIGGQGALSNQPQHF,TGTGCCAGCAGTATTGGGGGACAGGGGGCTTTGAGCAATCAGCCCCAGCATTTT
TRBV6-2/TRBV6-3,TRBD1,few,TRBJ1-1,CASSPGQGATEAFF,TGTGCCAGCAGCCCAGGACAGGGGGCCACTGAAGCTTTCTTT
TRBV7-2,NA,many,TRBJ2-7,CASSLEFGRSYEQYF,TGTGCCAGCAGCTTAGAGTTTGGCCGGTCCTACGAGCAGTACTTC
TRBV13,NA,NA,TRBJ2-7,CASSLYPGPEQYF,TGTGCCAGCAGCTTATATCCAGGGCCCGAGCAGTACTTC
TRBV12-3/TRBV12-4,NA,NA,TRBJ2-4,CASSRWGRGEGLAESIQYF,TGTGCCAGCAGCCGTTGGGGCAGGGGCGAGGGTTTAGCGGAGAGCATTCAGTACTTC
TRBV29-1,TRBD1,NA,TRBJ1-5,CSAETGVSNQPQHF,TGCAGCGCAGAAACAGGGGTTAGCAATCAGCCCCAGCATTTT
TRBV30,TRBD1,NA,TRBJ2-5,CAWSVARRGFGTQYF,TGTGCCTGGAGTGTCGCCCGCAGGGGGTTTGGGACCCAGTACTTC
TRBV5-1,TRBD1,few,TRBJ2-7,CASSWDSYEQYF,TGCGCCAGCAGCTGGGACAGCTACGAGCAGTACTTC